This TCR beta chain is drawn from a study of blood T cell repertoires in COVID-19. Whole-study context: Acute-phase and convalescent COVID-19 samples originated in the United States, Italy and Spain. Sample material is recorded as cDNA or gDNA derived from T cells, B-cell-depleted T cells, or PBMCs.

This CDR3 has 19 amino acids. Germline V gene sequence: CDR1 LGHDT, CDR2 YNNKEL (reference sequence). With 4 bases removed from V and 2 bases from J, the gap between germline ends came to 25 bases. Assay: immunoSEQ multiplex PCR; the TCRdb copy retains only in-frame clones and omits some. The profile shows tens of thousands of clones, roughly 89% of them singletons. The V and J genes are TRBV3-1 (or the pseudogene TRBV3-2) and TRBJ2-3, with a possible D match to TRBD1 (8 bases). The sequencing sample was made of peripheral blood. This sequence was found in a woman aged 80 or older with acute or convalescent COVID-19. Here the CDR3 reads CASSRRLGQGGRNTDTQYF. Here the CDR3 DNA reads TGTGCCAGCAGCCGCCGACTCGGACAGGGAGGGCGAAACACAGATACGCAGTATTTT.